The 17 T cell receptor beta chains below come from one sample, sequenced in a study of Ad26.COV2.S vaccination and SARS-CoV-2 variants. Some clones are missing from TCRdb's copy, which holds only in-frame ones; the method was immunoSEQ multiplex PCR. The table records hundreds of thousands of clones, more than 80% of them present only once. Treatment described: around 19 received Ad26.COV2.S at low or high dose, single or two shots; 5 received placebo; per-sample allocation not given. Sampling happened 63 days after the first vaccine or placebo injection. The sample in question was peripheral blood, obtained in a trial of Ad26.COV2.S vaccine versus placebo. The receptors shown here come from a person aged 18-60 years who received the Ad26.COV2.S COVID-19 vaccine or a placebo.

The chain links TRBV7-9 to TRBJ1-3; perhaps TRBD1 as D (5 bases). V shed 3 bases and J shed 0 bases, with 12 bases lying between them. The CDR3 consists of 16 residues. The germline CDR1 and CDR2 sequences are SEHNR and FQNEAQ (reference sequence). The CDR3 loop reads CASSLWGSNSGNTIYF. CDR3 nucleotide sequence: TGTGCCAGCAGCTTGTGGGGCTCCAACTCTGGAAACACCATATATTTT.

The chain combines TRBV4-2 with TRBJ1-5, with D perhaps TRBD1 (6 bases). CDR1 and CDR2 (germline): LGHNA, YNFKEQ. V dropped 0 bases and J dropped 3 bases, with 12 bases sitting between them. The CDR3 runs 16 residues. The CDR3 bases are TGTGCCAGCAGCCAAGAATCGGGGGGCAACAATCAGCCCCAGCATTTT. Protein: CASSQESGGNNQPQHF.

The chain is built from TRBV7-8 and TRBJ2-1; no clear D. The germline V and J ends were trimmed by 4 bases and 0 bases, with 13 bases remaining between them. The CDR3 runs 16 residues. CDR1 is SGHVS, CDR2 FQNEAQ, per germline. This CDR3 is CASSSGRVSSYNEQFF. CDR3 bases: TGTGCCAGCAGCTCAGGCCGGGTGTCCTCCTACAATGAGCAGTTCTTC. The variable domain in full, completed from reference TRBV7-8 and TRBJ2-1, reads GAGVSQSPRYKVAKRGQDVALRCDPISGHVSLFWYQQALGQGPEFLTYFQNEAQLDKSGLPSDRFFAERPEGSVSTLKIQRTQQEDSAVYLCASSSGRVSSYNEQFFGPGTRLTVL.

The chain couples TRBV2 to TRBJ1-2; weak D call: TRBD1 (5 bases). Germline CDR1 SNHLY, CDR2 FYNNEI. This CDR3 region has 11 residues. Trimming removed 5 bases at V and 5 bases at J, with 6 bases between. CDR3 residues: CASSRQYGYTF. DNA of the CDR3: TGTGCCAGCAGTAGACAGTATGGCTACACCTTC. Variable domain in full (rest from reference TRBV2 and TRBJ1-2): EPEVTQTPSHQVTQMGQEVILRCVPISNHLYFYWYRQILGQKVEFLVSFYNNEISEKSEIFDDQFSVERPDGSNFTLKIRSTKLEDSAMYFCASSRQYGYTFGSGTRLTVV.

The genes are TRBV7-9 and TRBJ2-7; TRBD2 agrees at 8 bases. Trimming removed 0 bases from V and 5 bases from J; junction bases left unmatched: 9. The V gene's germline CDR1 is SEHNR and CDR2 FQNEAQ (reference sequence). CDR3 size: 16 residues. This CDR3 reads CASSLALLGRADEQYF. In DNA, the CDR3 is TGTGCCAGCAGCTTAGCGCTGCTCGGGAGGGCCGACGAGCAGTACTTC.

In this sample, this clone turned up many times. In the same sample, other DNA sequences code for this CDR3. This CDR3 is CASSLEVGGPYEQYF. CDR3 sequence (DNA): TGTGCCAGCAGCTTAGAGGTAGGGGGCCCCTACGAGCAGTACTTC. This chain links TRBV11-2 with TRBJ2-7; 7 nucleotides align to TRBD1. Germline CDR1 SGHAT, CDR2 FQNNGV. V dropped 0 bases and J dropped 2; count of bases not matched to a gene: 4. This CDR3 has 15 residues.

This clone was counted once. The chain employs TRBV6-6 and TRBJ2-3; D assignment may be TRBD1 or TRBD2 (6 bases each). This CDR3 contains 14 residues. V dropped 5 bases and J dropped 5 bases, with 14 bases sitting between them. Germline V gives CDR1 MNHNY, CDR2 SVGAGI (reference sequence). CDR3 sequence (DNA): TGTGCCAGCAGTACCAGGGGAGGCAGAGATACGCAGTATTTT. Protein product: CASSTRGGRDTQYF.

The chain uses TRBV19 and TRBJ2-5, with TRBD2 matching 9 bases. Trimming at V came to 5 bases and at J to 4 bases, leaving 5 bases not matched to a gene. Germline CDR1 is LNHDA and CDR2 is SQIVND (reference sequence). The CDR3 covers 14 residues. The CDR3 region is CASSVGLASETQYF. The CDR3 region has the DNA TGTGCCAGTAGTGTAGGACTAGCGTCAGAGACCCAGTACTTC.

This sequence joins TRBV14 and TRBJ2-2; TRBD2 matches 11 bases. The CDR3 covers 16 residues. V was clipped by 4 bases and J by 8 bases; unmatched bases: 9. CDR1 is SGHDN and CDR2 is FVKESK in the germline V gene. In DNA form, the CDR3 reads TGTGCCAGCAGCCCAAGACTAGCGGGGTCCCCGGGGGAGCTGTTTTTT. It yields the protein CASSPRLAGSPGELFF.

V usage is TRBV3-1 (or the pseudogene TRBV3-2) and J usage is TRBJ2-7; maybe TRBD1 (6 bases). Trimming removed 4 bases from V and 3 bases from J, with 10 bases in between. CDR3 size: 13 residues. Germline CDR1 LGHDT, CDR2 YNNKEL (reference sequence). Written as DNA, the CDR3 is TGTGCCAGCAGCCGGGAAGGGGGCTACGAGCAGTACTTC. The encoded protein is CASSREGGYEQYF.

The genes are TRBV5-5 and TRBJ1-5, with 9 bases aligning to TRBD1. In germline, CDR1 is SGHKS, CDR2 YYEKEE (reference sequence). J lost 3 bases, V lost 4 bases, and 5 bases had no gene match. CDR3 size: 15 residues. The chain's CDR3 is CASSVGTGPNQPQHF. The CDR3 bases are TGTGCCAGCAGCGTCGGGACAGGGCCCAATCAGCCCCAGCATTTT.

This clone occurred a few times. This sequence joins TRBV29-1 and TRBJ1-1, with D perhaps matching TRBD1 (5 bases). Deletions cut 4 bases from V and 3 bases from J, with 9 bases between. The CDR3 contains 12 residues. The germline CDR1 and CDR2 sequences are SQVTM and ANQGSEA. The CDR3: CSVAGVDTEAFF. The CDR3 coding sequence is TGCAGCGTTGCGGGGGTGGACACTGAAGCTTTCTTT.

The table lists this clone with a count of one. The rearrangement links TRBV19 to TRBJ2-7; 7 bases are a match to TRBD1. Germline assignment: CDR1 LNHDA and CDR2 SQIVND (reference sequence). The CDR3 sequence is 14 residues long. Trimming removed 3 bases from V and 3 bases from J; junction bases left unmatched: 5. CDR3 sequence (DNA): TGTGCCAGTAGTATGGGGACAGTCGGCTACGAGCAGTACTTC. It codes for CASSMGTVGYEQYF.

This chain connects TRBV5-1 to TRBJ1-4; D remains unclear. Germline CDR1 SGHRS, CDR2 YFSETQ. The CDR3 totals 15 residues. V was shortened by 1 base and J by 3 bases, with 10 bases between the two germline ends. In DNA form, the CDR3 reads TGCGCCAGCAGCTTGATGGGTGCGTCTAATGAAAAACTGTTTTTT. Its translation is CASSLMGASNEKLFF.

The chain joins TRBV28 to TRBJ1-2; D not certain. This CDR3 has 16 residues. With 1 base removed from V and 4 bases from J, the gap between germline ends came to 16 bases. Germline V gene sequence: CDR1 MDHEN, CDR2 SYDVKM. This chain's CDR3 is CASSLSYSRTAYGYTF. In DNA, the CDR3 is TGTGCCAGCAGTTTATCCTACTCTCGAACAGCCTATGGCTACACCTTC.

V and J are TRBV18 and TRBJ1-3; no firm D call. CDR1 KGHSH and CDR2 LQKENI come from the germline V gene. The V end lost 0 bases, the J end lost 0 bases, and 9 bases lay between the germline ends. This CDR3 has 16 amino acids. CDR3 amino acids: CASSPPSGLSGNTIYF. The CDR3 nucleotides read TGTGCCAGCTCACCACCCAGTGGGCTCTCTGGAAACACCATATATTTT. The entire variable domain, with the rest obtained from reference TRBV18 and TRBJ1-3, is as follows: NAGVMQNPRHLVRRRGQEARLRCSPMKGHSHVYWYRQLPEEGLKFMVYLQKENIIDESGMPKERFSAEFPKEGPSILRIQQVVRGDSAAYFCASSPPSGLSGNTIYFGEGSWLTVV.

The CDR3 DNA reads TGTGCCAGCAGCTTCCCGGGAATCTACGAGCAGTACTTC. Protein sequence: CASSFPGIYEQYF. This chain connects TRBV7-9 to TRBJ2-7; possibly TRBD2 for D (5 bases). Germline lookup yields CDR1 SEHNR and CDR2 FQNEAQ (reference sequence). V dropped 3 bases and J dropped 3 bases, with 9 bases sitting between them. The CDR3 spans 13 residues.